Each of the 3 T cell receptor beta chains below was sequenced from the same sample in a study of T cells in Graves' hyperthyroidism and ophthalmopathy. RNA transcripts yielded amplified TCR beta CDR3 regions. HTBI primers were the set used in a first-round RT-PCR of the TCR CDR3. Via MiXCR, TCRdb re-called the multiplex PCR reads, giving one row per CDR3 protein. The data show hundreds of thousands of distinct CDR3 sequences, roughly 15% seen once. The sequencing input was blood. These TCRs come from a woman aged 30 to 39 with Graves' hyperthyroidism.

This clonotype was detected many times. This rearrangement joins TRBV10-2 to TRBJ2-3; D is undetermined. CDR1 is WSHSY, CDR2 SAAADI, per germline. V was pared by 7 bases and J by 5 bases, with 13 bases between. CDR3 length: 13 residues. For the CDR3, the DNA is TGCGCCAGCAAAAAGCGATTCTTAGATACGCAGTATTTT. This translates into CASKKRFLDTQYF.

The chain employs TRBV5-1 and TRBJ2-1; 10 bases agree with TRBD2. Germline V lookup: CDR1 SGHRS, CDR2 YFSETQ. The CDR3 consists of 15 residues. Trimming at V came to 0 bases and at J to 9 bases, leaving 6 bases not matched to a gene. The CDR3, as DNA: TGCGCCAGCAGCTTGGATCTAGCGGGAGTGGTTGAGCAGTTCTTC. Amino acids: CASSLDLAGVVEQFF. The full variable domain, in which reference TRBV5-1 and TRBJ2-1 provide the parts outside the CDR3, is KAGVTQTPRYLIKTRGQQVTLSCSPISGHRSVSWYQQTPGQGLQFLFEYFSETQRNKGNFPGRFSGRQFSNSRSEMNVSTLELGDSALYLCASSLDLAGVVEQFFGPGTRLTVL.

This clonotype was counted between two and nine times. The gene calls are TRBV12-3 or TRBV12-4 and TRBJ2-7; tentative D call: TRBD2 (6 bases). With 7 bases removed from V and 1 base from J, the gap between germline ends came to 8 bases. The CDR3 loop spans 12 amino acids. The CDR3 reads CASMGTSYEQYF. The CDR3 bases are TGTGCCAGCATGGGGACTTCCTACGAGCAGTACTTC.